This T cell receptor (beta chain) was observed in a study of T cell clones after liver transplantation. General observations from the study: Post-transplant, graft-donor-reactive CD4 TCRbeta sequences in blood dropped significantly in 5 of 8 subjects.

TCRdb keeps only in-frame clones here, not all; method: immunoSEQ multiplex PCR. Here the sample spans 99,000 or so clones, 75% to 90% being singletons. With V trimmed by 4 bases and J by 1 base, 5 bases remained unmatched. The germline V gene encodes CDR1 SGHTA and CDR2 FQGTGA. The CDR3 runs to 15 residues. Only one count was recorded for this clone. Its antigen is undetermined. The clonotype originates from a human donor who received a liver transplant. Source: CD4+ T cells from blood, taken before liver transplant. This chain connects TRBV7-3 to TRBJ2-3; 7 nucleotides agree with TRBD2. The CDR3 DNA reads TGTGCCAGCAGCTCCGGGACTACTCGCACAGATACGCAGTATTTT. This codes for CASSSGTTRTDTQYF.